This T cell receptor (beta chain) was sequenced during a study of identical twins. In this sample, this clonotype turned up a few times. One entry per CDR3 protein, called by TCRdb with MiXCR from the 5' RACE reads. The data show approximately 690,000 distinct CDR3 sequences, over 5% seen once. Trimming took 7 bases from V and 3 from J, leaving 16 bases between them. Germline values: CDR1 MNHEY, CDR2 SVGEGT. The CDR3 runs 15 residues. Material for sequencing was naive T cells sorted from blood. The sequence was collected from a man aged 18 to 29 in good health. This chain joins TRBV6-2 or TRBV6-3 and TRBJ2-1, with D hard to call. The DNA of the CDR3 is TGTGCCAGCAAAACGGTCGTCAAGAACTACAATGAGCAGTTCTTC. This gives the protein CASKTVVKNYNEQFF.